Listed below are T cell receptor beta chains from one sample, sequenced in a study of T cells after yellow fever vaccination. Via MiXCR, TCRdb re-called the 5' RACE reads, giving one row per CDR3 protein. The sample includes around 590,000 distinct CDR3 sequences, 10% to 15% of them seen just once. Sequences were derived from PBMCs, sampled on the day of the yellow fever booster vaccination. All receptors derive from a young man who received the YFV17D yellow fever vaccine. Both conserved end residues are trimmed from each CDR3.

v_call: TRBV7-2; j_call: TRBJ2-3; cdr3_aa: ASSGLAGFTDTQY
v_call: TRBV7-7; j_call: TRBJ2-1; cdr3_aa: ASSKDRAGNEQF
v_call: TRBV5-1; j_call: TRBJ2-3; cdr3_aa: ASSLRERAGGNTQY
v_call: TRBV27; j_call: TRBJ2-1; cdr3_aa: ASSLPGLAGVSNEQF
v_call: TRBV12-3/TRBV12-4; j_call: TRBJ2-2; cdr3_aa: ASSLSYGTGELF
v_call: TRBV7-2; j_call: TRBJ2-7; cdr3_aa: ASSRPAGAYEQY
v_call: TRBV7-9; j_call: TRBJ1-1; cdr3_aa: ASRPTGQEAF
v_call: TRBV3-1; j_call: TRBJ2-7; cdr3_aa: ASSLRAGGLGEQY
v_call: TRBV27; j_call: TRBJ2-5; cdr3_aa: ASSFLNQETQY
v_call: TRBV20-1; j_call: TRBJ2-3; cdr3_aa: SAREHTGVKSTQY
v_call: TRBV9; j_call: TRBJ2-5; cdr3_aa: ASSVRESRETQY
v_call: TRBV6-2/TRBV6-3; j_call: TRBJ2-7; cdr3_aa: ASSYPWTSGRPSYEQY
v_call: TRBV20-1; j_call: TRBJ2-3; cdr3_aa: SAVLNGDTQY
v_call: TRBV5-6; j_call: TRBJ2-2; cdr3_aa: ASSLGTSGFTGELF
v_call: TRBV7-1; j_call: TRBJ2-4; cdr3_aa: TSCPFPGRVLAKNIQY
v_call: TRBV7-2; j_call: TRBJ2-1; cdr3_aa: ASSLVPATLHNEQF
v_call: TRBV29-1; j_call: TRBJ2-1; cdr3_aa: SALLAGEHEQF
v_call: TRBV20-1; j_call: TRBJ2-3; cdr3_aa: SARELAGGPTDTQY
v_call: TRBV10-3; j_call: TRBJ1-2; cdr3_aa: AISDGGQGYT
v_call: TRBV12-3/TRBV12-4; j_call: TRBJ2-3; cdr3_aa: ASSAGTSGANTQY
v_call: TRBV20-1; j_call: TRBJ2-2; cdr3_aa: SAPLSGRGGELF
v_call: TRBV11-2; j_call: TRBJ2-7; cdr3_aa: ATSTSYEQY
v_call: TRBV3-1; j_call: TRBJ2-7; cdr3_aa: ASSQLLAGHEQY
v_call: TRBV15; j_call: TRBJ2-5; cdr3_aa: ATSRTGGRETQY